This entry is about one T cell receptor (beta chain). What it recognizes is unknown. These data belong to a study of response to subunit inactivated influenza vaccine. The CDR3 has 15 residues. The V gene's germline CDR1 is SGHTA and CDR2 FQGNSA. V shed 1 base, J shed 5 bases, and the junction held 5 bases outside the gene matches. TCRdb reanalysed the RT-PCR reads using MiXCR and keeps one entry per CDR3 protein. This sample has approximately 500,000 distinct CDR3 sequences, with approximately 14% found just once. Study-level results: Authors suggested each seasonal influenza vaccination recruits few new T cells.

The chain employs TRBV7-2 and TRBJ2-5; the match to TRBD2 covers 9 bases. This sequence was found in a man aged 50 to 59 who received an inactivated influenza vaccine. This material consisted of PBMCs from blood, taken approximately 12 days after vaccination. The CDR3 coding sequence is TGTGCCAGCAGCTTAGATAGCGGGGGCTATGAGACCCAGTACTTC. Translated, it gives CASSLDSGGYETQYF.